This record covers a single T cell receptor (beta chain). This clone's antigen is unknown. This entry comes from a study of CXCR3-negative and CXCR3-positive naive CD8 T cells (dated by TCRdb to about 2019). Concerning the study at large: In total, roughly 140 million TRB reads were obtained, corresponding to roughly 1.5 +/- 0.3 million reads per library. Data from ten to twelve donors, pooled across two independent experiments, went into the diversity and physicochemical repertoire analyses. For the TRBV-TRBJ cluster analysis, the naive subsets came from 5 donors, while the memory cells came from 3 donors.

The study at large found these results: Compared with CXCR3-negative naive cells, CXCR3-positive naive cells had TRB CDR3s with higher hydrophobicity (lower Kidera factor 4), lower energy, and higher strength and volume indices. Surface CD5, linked to self-reactivity in mice, was comparable between naive subsets; TCR interaction strength was therefore also inferred from TRB CDR3 physicochemical properties. Similar TRBV-TRBJ usage was shown by naive CXCR3-negative and CXCR3-positive cells from the same donor, whereas distinct patterns were shown by memory cells. Repertoire diversity was comparably high in both naive subsets but much lower in memory CD8+ T cells. CXCR3 expression partially decreased after cryopreservation, so most assays used freshly isolated PBMCs.

For each CD8+ T cell subset, flow sorting was done in triplicate, and roughly 310,000 cells per subset went directly into RLT lysis buffer. To exclude memory contaminants, naive CD8+ T cells were stringently defined as CD45RO-CCR7+CD27+CD95-. Standard density gradient centrifugation was used to isolate peripheral blood mononuclear cells from buffy coats. Naive CXCR3-negative and CXCR3-positive CD8+ T cells were flow-sorted on a FACSAria III. Total RNA was extracted from sorted cells with an RNeasy Mini Kit. Sequenced using a NextSeq 550. The Human TCR Profiling Kit (MiLaboratory) was used to prepare UMI-labeled 5' RACE TRB cDNA libraries. The full amount of extracted RNA was used for cDNA synthesis, and the full amount of resulting cDNA was used for PCR amplification. Libraries were prepared in parallel with an identical number of PCR cycles. The paper's processing steps were these. About 57,000 +/- 9,900 unique UMI-labeled TRB cDNA molecules per library were extracted with MIGEC and MiXCR, with at least two reads per UMI required. Each library averaged roughly 36,000 +/- 9,600 functional in-frame TRB CDR3 nucleotide clonotypes without stop codons. After downsampling to 5000 UMI-labeled TRB molecules per sample, diversity metrics such as normalized Shannon-Wiener and Chao1 were calculated in VDJtools. For the central five CDR3 residues, VDJtools calculated physicochemical properties weighted by clonotype size, namely interaction energy, strength, volume and Kidera factor 4. After reprocessing by TCRdb, each CDR3 protein sequence is one entry, and no DNA is given. The authors' filters were not applied to this entry. This sample's table has entries for about 53,000 distinct CDR3 sequences. The ten largest account for 0.56% of the sample.

From the cysteine up to the phenylalanine, the CDR3 has a length of 16 residues. DNA was not recorded. CDR1 LGHNA and CDR2 YNFKEQ were looked up in the germline V gene. The sequence was collected from a human donor in good health. Some clones in this sample may be carry-over from other donors' samples. The sample taken for sequencing was naive CXCR3+ CD8+ T cells from blood. According to the study, the label for this sample's cell subset or site signals: CD45RO-CCR7+CD27+CD95- naive CD8+ T cells expressing CXCR3 (TNR3+). The V gene is TRBV4-2 and the J gene is TRBJ2-2; absent DNA, TCRdb's TRBD2 call cannot be checked. The CDR3 protein sequence reads: CASSQELAGGSGELFF.